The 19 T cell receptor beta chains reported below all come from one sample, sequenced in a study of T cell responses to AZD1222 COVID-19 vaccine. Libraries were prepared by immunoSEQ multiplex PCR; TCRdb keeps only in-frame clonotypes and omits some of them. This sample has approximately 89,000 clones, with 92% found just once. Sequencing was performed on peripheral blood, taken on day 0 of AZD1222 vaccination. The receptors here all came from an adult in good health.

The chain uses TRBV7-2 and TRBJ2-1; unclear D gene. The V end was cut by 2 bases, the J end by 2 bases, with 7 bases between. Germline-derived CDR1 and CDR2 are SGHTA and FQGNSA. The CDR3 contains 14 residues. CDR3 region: CASSLSPAYNEQFF. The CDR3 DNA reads TGTGCCAGCAGCTTATCTCCCGCCTACAATGAGCAGTTCTTC. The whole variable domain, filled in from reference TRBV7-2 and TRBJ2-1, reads GAGVSQSPSNKVTEKGKDVELRCDPISGHTALYWYRQSLGQGLEFLIYFQGNSAPDKSGLPSDRFSAERTGGSVSTLTIQRTQQEDSAVYLCASSLSPAYNEQFFGPGTRLTVL.

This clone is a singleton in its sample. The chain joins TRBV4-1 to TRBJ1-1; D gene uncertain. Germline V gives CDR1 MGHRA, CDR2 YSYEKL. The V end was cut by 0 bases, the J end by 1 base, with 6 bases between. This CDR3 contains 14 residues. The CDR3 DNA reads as TGCGCCAGCAGCCAAGATCAGGAGAACACTGAAGCTTTCTTT. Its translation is CASSQDQENTEAFF.

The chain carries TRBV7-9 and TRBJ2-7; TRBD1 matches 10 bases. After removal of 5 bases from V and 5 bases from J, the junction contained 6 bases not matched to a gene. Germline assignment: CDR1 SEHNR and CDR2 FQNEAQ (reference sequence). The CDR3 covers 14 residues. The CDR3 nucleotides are TGTGCCAGCAGCAAGACAGGGGGCACAGACGAGCAGTACTTC. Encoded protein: CASSKTGGTDEQYF.

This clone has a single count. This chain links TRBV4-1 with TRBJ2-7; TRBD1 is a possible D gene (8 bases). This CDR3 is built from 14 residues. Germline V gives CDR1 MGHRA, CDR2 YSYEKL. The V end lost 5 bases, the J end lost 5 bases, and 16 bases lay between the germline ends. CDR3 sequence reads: CASSTRTGTNEQYF. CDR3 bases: TGCGCCAGCAGCACTAGGACAGGGACTAACGAGCAGTACTTC.

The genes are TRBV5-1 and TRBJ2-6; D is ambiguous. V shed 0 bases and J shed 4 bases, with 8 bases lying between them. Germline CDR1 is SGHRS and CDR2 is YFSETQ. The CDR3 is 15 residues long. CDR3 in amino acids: CASSLAWSGANVLTF. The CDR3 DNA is TGCGCCAGCAGCTTGGCTTGGAGCGGGGCCAACGTCCTGACTTTC.

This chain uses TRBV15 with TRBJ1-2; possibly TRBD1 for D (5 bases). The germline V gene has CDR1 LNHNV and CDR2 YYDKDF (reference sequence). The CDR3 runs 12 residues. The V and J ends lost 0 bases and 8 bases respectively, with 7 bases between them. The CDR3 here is CATSRDRGGYTF. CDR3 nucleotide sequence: TGTGCCACCAGCAGAGATCGGGGGGGCTACACCTTC.

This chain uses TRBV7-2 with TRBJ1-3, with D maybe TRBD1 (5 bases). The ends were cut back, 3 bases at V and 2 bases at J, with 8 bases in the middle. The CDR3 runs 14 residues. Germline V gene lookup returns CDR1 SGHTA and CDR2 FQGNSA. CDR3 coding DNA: TGTGCCAGCAGCTTCAGGGTTCCTGGAAACACCATATATTTT. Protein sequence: CASSFRVPGNTIYF.

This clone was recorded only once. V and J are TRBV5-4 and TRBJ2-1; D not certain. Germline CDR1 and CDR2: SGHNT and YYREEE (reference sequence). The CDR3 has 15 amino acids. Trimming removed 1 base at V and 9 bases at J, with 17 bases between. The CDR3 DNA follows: TGTGCCAGCAGCTTGAGGGTTTCTGCCGGGCTTGAGCAGTTCTTC. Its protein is CASSLRVSAGLEQFF.

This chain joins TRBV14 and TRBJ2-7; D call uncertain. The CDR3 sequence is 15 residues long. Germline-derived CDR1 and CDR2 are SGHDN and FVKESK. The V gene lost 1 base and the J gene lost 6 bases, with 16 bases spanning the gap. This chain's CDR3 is CASSQVSGAPTEQYF. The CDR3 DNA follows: TGTGCCAGCAGCCAAGTCTCGGGCGCCCCGACCGAGCAGTACTTC.

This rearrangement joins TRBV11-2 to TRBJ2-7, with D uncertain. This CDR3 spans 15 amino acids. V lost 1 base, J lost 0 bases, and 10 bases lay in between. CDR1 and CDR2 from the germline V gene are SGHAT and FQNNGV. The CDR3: CASSLGLDRSYEQYF. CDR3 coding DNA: TGTGCCAGCAGCTTAGGCCTAGACCGCTCCTACGAGCAGTACTTC.

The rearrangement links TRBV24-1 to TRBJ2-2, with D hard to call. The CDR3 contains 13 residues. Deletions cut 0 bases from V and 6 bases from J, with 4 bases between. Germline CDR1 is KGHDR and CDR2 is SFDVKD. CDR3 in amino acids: CATSDLTPGELFF. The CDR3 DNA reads TGTGCCACCAGTGATTTGACCCCCGGGGAGCTGTTTTTT.

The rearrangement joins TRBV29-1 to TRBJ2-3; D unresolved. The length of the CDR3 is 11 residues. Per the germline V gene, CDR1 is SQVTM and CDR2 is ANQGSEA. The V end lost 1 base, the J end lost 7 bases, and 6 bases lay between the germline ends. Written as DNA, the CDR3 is TGCAGCGTTGAAGGCGAAAATACGCAGTATTTT. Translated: CSVEGENTQYF.

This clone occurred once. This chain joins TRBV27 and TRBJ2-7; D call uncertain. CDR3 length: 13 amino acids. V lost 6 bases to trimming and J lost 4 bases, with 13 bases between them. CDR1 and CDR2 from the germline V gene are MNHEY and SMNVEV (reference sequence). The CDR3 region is CASSPIPPYEQYF. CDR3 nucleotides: TGTGCCAGCAGCCCCATCCCCCCATACGAGCAGTACTTC.

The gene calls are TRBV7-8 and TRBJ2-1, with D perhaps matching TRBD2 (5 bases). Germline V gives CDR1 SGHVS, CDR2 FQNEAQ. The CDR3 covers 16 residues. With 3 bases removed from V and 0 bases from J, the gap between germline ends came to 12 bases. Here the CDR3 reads CASSLEPGFSYNEQFF. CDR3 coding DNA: TGTGCCAGCAGCTTGGAACCGGGGTTCTCCTACAATGAGCAGTTCTTC.

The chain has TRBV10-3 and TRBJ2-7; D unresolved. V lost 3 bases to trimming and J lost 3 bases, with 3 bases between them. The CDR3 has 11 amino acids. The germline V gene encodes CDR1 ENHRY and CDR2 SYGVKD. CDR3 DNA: TGTGCCATCAGTGATCTCTACGAGCAGTACTTC. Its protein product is CAISDLYEQYF.

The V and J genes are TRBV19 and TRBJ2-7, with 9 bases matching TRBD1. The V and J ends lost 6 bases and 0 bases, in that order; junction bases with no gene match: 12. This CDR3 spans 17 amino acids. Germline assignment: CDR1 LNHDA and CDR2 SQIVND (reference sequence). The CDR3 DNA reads TGTGCCAGTAGAAGCTACACCGGGACAGGGAGCTCCTACGAGCAGTACTTC. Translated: CASRSYTGTGSSYEQYF.

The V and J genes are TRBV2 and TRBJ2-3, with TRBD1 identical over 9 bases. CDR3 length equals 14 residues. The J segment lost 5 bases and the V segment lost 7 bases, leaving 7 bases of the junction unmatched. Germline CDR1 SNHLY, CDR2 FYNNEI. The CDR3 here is CASKGQGIGDTQYF. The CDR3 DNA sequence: TGTGCCAGCAAGGGACAGGGTATAGGAGATACGCAGTATTTT. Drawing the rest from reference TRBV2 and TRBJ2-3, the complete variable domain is EPEVTQTPSHQVTQMGQEVILRCVPISNHLYFYWYRQILGQKVEFLVSFYNNEISEKSEIFDDQFSVERPDGSNFTLKIRSTKLEDSAMYFCASKGQGIGDTQYFGPGTRLTVL.

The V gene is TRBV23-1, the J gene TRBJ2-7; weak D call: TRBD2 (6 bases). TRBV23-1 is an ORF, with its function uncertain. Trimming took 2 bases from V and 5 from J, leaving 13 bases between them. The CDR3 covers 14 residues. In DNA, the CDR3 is TGCGCCAGCAGTCAAGGAGGGGCTTTCCACGAGCAGTACTTC. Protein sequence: CASSQGGAFHEQYF.

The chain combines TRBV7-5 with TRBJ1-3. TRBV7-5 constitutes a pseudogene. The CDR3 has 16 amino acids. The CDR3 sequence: CARSLVSPSSGNTIYF. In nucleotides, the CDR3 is TGTGCCAGAAGCTTAGTATCCCCGTCCTCTGGAAACACCATATATTTT.